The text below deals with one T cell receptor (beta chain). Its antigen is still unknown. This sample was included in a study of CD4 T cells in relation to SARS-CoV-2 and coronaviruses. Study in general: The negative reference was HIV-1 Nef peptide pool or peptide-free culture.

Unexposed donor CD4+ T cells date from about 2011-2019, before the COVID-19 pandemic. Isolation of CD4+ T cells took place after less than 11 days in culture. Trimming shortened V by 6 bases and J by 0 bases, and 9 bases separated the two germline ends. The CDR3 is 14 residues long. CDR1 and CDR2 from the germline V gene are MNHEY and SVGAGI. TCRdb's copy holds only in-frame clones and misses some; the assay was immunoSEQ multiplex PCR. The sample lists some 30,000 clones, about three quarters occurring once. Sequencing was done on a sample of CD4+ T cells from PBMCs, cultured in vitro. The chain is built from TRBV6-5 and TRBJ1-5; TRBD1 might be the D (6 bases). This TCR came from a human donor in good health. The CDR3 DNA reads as TGTGCCAGCAGCCGGGACATTAGCAATCAGCCCCAGCATTTT. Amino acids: CASSRDISNQPQHF.